The TCR beta chain under discussion was sequenced for a study of persistence of HIV-infected CD4 T cells. Details on this clone: No antigen is known for it.

Germline V gives CDR1 SNHLY, CDR2 FYNNEI. CDR3 size: 15 residues. The V end lost 3 bases, the J end lost 7 bases, and 16 bases lay between the germline ends. The immunoSEQ assay was version 4, run in survey mode. Measured with immunoSEQ multiplex PCR; TCRdb has only the in-frame clones, and not every one. The sample carries 37,000 or so clones, about 87% recorded once. Anti-CD3/anti-CD28 beads served as a nonspecific positive control stimulus. Responding CD4+ T cells were sorted by upregulation of both CD40 ligand and CD69. The material was CD4+ T cells sorted from PBMCs after roughly 18-hour stimulation, obtained from a patient who received antiretroviral therapy. This clonotype was obtained from an adult man with HIV who was CMV-seropositive. This sequence joins TRBV2 and TRBJ1-5; no firm D call. The CDR3 protein is CASSDMREPNQPQHF. CDR3 sequence (DNA): TGTGCCAGCAGTGATATGAGGGAACCGAACCAGCCCCAGCATTTT.